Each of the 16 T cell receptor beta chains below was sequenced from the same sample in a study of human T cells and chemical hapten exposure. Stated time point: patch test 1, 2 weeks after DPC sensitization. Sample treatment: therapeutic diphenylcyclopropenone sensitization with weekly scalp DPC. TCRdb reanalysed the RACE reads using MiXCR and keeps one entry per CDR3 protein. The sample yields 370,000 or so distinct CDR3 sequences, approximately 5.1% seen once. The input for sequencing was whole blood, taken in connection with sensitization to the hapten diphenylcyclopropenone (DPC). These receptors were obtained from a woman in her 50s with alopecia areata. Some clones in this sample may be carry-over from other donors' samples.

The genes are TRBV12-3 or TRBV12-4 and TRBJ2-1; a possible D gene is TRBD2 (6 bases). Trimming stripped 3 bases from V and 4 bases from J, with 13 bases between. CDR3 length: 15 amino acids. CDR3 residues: CASSFGGSGYNEQFF. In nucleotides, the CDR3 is TGTGCCAGCAGTTTTGGGGGGAGTGGGTACAATGAGCAGTTCTTC.

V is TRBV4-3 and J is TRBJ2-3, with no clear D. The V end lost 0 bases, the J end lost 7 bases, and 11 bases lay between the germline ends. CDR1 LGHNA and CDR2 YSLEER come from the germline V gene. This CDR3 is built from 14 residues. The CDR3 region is CASSQDFSRHTQYF. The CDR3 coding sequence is TGCGCCAGCAGCCAAGATTTTTCTCGGCATACGCAGTATTTT.

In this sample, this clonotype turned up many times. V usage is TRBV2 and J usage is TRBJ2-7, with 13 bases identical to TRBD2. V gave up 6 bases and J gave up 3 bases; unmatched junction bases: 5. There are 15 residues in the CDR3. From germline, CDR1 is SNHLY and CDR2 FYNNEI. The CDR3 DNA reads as TGTGCCAGCAGGGAACTAGCGGGGGGGGTCTACGAGCAGTACTTC. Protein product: CASRELAGGVYEQYF.

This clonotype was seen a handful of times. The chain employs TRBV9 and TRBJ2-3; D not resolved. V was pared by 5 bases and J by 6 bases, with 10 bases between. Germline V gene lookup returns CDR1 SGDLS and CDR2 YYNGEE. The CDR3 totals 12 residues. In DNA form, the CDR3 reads TGTGCCAGCAGTCCAACCCTCGATACGCAGTATTTT. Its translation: CASSPTLDTQYF.

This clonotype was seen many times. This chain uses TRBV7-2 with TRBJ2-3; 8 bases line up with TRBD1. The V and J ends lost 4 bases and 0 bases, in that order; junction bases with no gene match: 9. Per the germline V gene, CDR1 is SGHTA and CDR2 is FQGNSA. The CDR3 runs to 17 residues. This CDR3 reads CASSSTGTGVSTDTQYF. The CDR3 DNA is TGTGCCAGCAGCTCCACCGGGACAGGAGTTAGCACAGATACGCAGTATTTT. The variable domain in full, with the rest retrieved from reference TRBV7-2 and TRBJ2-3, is GAGVSQSPSNKVTEKGKDVELRCDPISGHTALYWYRQSLGQGLEFLIYFQGNSAPDKSGLPSDRFSAERTGGSVSTLTIQRTQQEDSAVYLCASSSTGTGVSTDTQYFGPGTRLTVL.

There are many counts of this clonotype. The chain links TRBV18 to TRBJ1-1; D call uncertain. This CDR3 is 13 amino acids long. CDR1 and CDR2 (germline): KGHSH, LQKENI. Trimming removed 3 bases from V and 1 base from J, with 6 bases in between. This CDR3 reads CASSPAENTEAFF. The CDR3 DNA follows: TGTGCCAGCTCACCGGCGGAGAACACTGAAGCTTTCTTT.

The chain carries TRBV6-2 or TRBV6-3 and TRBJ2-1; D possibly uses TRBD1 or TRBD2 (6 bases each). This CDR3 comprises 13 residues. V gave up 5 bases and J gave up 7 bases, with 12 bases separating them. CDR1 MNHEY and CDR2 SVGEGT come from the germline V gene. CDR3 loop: CASSPQGGNEQFF. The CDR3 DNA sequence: TGTGCCAGCAGTCCCCAAGGGGGGAATGAGCAGTTCTTC.

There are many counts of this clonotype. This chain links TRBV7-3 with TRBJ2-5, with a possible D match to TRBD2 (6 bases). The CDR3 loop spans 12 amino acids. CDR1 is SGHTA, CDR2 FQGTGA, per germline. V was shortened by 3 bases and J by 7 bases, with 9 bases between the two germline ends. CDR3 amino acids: CASSFQGGTQYF. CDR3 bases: TGTGCCAGCAGCTTCCAGGGAGGGACCCAGTACTTC. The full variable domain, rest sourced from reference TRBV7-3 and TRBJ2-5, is GAGVSQTPSNKVTEKGKYVELRCDPISGHTALYWYRQSLGQGPEFLIYFQGTGAADDSGLPNDRFFAVRPEGSVSTLKIQRTERGDSAVYLCASSFQGGTQYFGPGTRLLVL.

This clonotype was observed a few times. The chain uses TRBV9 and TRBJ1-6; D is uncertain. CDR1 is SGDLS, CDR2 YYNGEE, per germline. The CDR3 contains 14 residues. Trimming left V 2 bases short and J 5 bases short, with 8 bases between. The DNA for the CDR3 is TGTGCCAGCAGCGTGGAGGCCCATAATTCACCCCTCCACTTT. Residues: CASSVEAHNSPLHF.

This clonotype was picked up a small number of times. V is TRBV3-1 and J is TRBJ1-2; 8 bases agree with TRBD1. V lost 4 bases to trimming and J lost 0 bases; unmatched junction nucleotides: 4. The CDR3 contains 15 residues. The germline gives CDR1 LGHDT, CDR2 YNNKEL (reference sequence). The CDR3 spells CASSPTGGSNYGYTF. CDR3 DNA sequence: TGTGCCAGCAGCCCTACAGGGGGTTCTAACTATGGCTACACCTTC.

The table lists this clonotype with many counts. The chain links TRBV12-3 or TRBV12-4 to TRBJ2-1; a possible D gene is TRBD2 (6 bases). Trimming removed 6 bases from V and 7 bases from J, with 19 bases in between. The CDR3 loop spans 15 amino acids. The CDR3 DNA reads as TGTGCCAGCAGCCTCCCGGGACTTAAAGGGAATGAGCAGTTCTTC. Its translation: CASSLPGLKGNEQFF.

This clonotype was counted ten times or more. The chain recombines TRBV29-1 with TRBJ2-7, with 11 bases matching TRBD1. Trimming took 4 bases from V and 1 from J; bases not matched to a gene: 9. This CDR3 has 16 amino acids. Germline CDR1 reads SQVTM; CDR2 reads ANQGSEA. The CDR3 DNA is TGCAGCGTTGTAACCGGGACAGGGGGTGCTTCCTACGAGCAGTACTTC. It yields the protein CSVVTGTGGASYEQYF.

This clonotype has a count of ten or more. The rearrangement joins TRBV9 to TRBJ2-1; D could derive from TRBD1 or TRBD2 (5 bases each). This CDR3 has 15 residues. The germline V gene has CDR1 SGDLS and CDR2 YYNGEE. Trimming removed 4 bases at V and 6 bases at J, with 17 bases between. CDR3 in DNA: TGTGCCAGCAGCCCCGGGACCATAACGGGCAATGAGCAGTTCTTC. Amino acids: CASSPGTITGNEQFF. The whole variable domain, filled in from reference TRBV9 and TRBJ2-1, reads DSGVTQTPKHLITATGQRVTLRCSPRSGDLSVYWYQQSLDQGLQFLIQYYNGEERAKGNILERFSAQQFPDLHSELNLSSLELGDSALYFCASSPGTITGNEQFFGPGTRLTVL.

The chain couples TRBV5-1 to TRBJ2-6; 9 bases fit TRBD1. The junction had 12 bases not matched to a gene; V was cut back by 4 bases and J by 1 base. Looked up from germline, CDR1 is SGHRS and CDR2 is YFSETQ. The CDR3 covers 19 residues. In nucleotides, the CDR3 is TGCGCCAGCAGCAACGTACAGGGGGCACCATCTTCTGGGGCCAACGTCCTGACTTTC. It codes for CASSNVQGAPSSGANVLTF.

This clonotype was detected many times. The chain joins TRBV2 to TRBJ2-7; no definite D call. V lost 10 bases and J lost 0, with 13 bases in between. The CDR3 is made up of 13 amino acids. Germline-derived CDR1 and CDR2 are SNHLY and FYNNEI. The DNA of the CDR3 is TGTGCCATGGCGGAAGGCAACTCCTACGAGCAGTACTTC. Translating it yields CAMAEGNSYEQYF. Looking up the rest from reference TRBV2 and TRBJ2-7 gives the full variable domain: EPEVTQTPSHQVTQMGQEVILRCVPISNHLYFYWYRQILGQKVEFLVSFYNNEISEKSEIFDDQFSVERPDGSNFTLKIRSTKLEDSAMYFCAMAEGNSYEQYFGPGTRLTVT.

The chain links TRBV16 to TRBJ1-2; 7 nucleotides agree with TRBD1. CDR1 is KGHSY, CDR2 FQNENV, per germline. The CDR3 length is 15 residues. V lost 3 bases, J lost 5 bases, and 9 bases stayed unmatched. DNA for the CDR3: TGTGCCAGCAGCCAGAAACCGGGACAGATTTATGGCTACACCTTC. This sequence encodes CASSQKPGQIYGYTF.